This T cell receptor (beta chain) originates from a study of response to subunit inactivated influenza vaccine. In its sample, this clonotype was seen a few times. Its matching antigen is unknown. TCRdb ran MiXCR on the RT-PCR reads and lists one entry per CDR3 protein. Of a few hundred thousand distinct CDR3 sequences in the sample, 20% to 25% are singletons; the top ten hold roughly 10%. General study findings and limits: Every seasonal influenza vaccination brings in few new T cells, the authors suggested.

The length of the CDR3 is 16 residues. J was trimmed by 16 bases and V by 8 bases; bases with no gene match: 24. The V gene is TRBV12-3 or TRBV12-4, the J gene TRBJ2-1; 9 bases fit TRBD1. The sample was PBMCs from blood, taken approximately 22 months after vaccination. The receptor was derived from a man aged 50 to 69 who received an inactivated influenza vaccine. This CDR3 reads CASRPSGGTGIPPLFF. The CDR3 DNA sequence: TGTGCCAGCCGCCCCTCTGGTGGGACAGGGATCCCCCCTCTCTTCTTC.